This T cell receptor beta chain was obtained from a study of blood T cell repertoires in COVID-19. In the study overall: Specimens from acute and convalescent COVID-19 originated in the United States, Italy and Spain. T cells, B-cell-depleted T cells, or PBMCs supplied cDNA or gDNA.

The CDR3 loop spans 13 amino acids. Germline assignment: CDR1 WNHNN and CDR2 SYGVQD (reference sequence). V shed 5 bases, J shed 8 bases, and the junction held 6 bases outside the gene matches. Methods used by the authors: Reference gene primer amplification in the assay estimated nucleated cell counts. Sequenced by immunoSEQ multiplex PCR; TCRdb stores in-frame clones only, minus some. That table is the source of V, J and clone size, and D and trimming were worked out from the DNA. The sample shows under 250,000 clones, around 81% of them seen only once. Sequences were obtained from peripheral blood. The TCR originated in a woman aged 60 to 75 with active or convalescent COVID-19. The rearrangement links TRBV10-1 to TRBJ1-2; 9 positions match TRBD1. The CDR3 loop reads CASSLDRGGGYTF. CDR3 nucleotide sequence: TGCGCCAGCAGTTTGGACAGGGGCGGCGGCTACACCTTC.